This TCR beta chain was profiled in a study of blood T cell repertoires in COVID-19. Turning to the study itself: Some COVID-19 samples were acute and others convalescent; all came from the United States, Italy and Spain.

Original analysis: Amplification with reference gene primers provided the estimates of nucleated cell counts. Here immunoSEQ multiplex PCR was the method, and the copy in TCRdb shows in-frame clones only, minus some. The DNA gave D and trimming, while V, J and clone size come from that table. The sample comprises about 140,000 clones, 70% to 90% of which are singletons, and less than 4.5% rests with the top ten. CDR1 and CDR2 from the germline V gene are MNHEY and SVGEGT. The CDR3 loop spans 12 amino acids. The V end was cut by 6 bases, the J end by 15 bases, with 17 bases between. The cohort comprised adults aged about 18 to 100 years residing in under 30 US areas. This clone was seen only a few times.

The sequencing sample was made of PBMCs or T cells enriched from blood (not recorded which). The chain recombines TRBV6-2 or TRBV6-3 with TRBJ2-2; a possible D gene is TRBD1 (6 bases). The receptor comes from a man in his fifties who had recovered from COVID-19. CDR3 protein: CASSLRIQGLFF. For the CDR3, the DNA is TGTGCCAGCAGCTTACGGATTCAGGGGTTGTTTTTT.